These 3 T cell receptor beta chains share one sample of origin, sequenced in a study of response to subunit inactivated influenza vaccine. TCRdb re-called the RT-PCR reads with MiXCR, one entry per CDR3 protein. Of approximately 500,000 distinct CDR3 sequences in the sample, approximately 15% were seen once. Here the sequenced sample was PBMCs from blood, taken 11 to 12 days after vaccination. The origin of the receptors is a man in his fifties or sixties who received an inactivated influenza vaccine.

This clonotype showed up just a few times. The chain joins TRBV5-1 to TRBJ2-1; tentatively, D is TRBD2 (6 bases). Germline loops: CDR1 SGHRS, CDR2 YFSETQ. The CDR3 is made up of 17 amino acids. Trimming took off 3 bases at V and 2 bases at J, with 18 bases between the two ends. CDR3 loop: CASSWGLLASAYNEQFF. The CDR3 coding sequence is TGCGCCAGCAGCTGGGGCCTCCTAGCGTCAGCCTACAATGAGCAGTTCTTC.

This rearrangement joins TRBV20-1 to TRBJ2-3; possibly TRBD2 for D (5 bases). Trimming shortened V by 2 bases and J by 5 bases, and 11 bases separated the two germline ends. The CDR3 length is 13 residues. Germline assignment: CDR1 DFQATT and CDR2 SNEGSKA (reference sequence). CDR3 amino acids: CSARRFSEDTQYF. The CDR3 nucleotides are TGCAGTGCTAGAAGGTTTAGCGAAGATACGCAGTATTTT.

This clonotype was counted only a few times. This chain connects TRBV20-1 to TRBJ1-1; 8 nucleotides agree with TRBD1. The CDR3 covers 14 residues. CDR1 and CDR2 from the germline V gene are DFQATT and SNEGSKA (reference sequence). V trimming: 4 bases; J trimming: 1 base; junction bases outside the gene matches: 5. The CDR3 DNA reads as TGCAGTGCTAAGCCCGGACAGGGGAACACTGAAGCTTTCTTT. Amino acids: CSAKPGQGNTEAFF.